This TCR beta chain stems from a study of CD8+CD57+ T cells in acquired aplastic anemia. The CDR3 loop spans 13 amino acids. Germline CDR1 and CDR2: SNHLY and FYNNEI. Trimming took off 1 base at V and 5 bases at J, with 6 bases between the two ends. Template material for TCR beta VDJ and CDR3 profiling consisted of genomic DNA. TCRdb fed the reads into MiXCR, producing one record per CDR3 protein. The table has around 200,000 distinct CDR3 sequences, approximately 49% seen once. In its sample, this clonotype was seen many times. This sequence was found in a human donor in good health, serving as a control. V gene TRBV2 combines with J gene TRBJ2-1; no reliable D call. The sample comprised sorted CD4+, CD8+, or CD8+CD57+ T cells (not recorded which) from PBMCs. CDR3 sequence: CASSEERDNEQFF. CDR3 nucleotides: TGTGCCAGCAGTGAAGAACGGGACAATGAGCAGTTCTTC.